The 30 T cell receptor beta chains given below trace back to one sample, sequenced in a study of prognosis after radiotherapy for stage I lung cancer. Template was genomic DNA; TCR beta CDR3 amplified in two multiplex PCR rounds. During first-round PCR, primers specific to each TRBV and TRBJ gene were used. In TCRdb, the multiplex PCR reads were re-called with MiXCR into one record per CDR3 protein. The sample has about 31,000 distinct CDR3 sequences, about 29% seen once. Source: PBMCs, taken before or after stereotactic body radiation therapy (not recorded which). Receptor source: a donor aged 50 or older with non-small cell lung cancer.

This clonotype was observed at least ten times. This chain links TRBV6-1 with TRBJ2-7; 12 bases are a match to TRBD1. Germline V CDR1 and CDR2: MNHNS, SASEGT. The CDR3 has 14 amino acids. With V trimmed by 8 bases and J by 4 bases, 6 bases remained unmatched. Here the CDR3 reads CASGRDRGPYEQYF. The CDR3 nucleotides read TGTGCCAGCGGTCGGGACAGGGGGCCATACGAGCAGTACTTC.

Regarding this clonotype: One junction end disagrees with the germline gene, perhaps due to a read error. This chain joins TRBV7-7 and TRBJ2-1; 7 nucleotides line up with TRBD1. CDR3 length: 13 amino acids. Germline lookup yields CDR1 SSHAT and CDR2 FNYEAQ (reference sequence). CDR3 region: CASSRGQHNEQFF. As DNA, the CDR3 is TGTGCTAGCAGCAGGGGACAGCACAATGAGCAGTTCTTC.

This clonotype was counted ten times or more. This sequence joins TRBV4-1 and TRBJ2-2; D may be TRBD1 (5 bases). Germline assignment: CDR1 MGHRA and CDR2 YSYEKL. The CDR3 consists of 16 residues. V was pared by 2 bases and J by 2 bases, with 12 bases between. The CDR3: CASSQPYQGNTGELFF. As DNA, the CDR3 is TGCGCCAGCAGCCAACCTTACCAGGGTAACACCGGGGAGCTGTTTTTT.

This sequence joins TRBV7-2 and TRBJ2-1, with a tentative D call TRBD1 (6 bases). V lost 2 bases to trimming and J lost 0 bases, with 17 bases between them. CDR1 and CDR2 (germline): SGHTA, FQGNSA. CDR3 length: 18 residues. CDR3 in amino acids: CASSLRTGHLISYNEQFF. The CDR3, as DNA: TGTGCCAGCAGCTTAAGGACGGGACACCTAATCTCCTACAATGAGCAGTTCTTC.

This clonotype was seen more than once but under ten times. The genes are TRBV28 and TRBJ1-1; TRBD1 might be the D (5 bases). The CDR3 loop spans 14 amino acids. The V end was cut by 10 bases, the J end by 2 bases, with 17 bases between. Per the germline V gene, CDR1 is MDHEN and CDR2 is SYDVKM. The CDR3 DNA reads TGTGCCACAAGGAGGGGAGATCTAAACACTGAAGCTTTCTTT. Translated, it gives CATRRGDLNTEAFF.

This clonotype was counted ten times or more. The chain combines TRBV29-1 with TRBJ2-2, with D perhaps matching TRBD2 (6 bases). This CDR3 is built from 14 residues. V lost 4 bases, J lost 1 base, and 10 bases lay in between. The germline V gene has CDR1 SQVTM and CDR2 ANQGSEA. DNA of the CDR3: TGCAGCGTTGTAGTTAGCGGGAACACCGGGGAGCTGTTTTTT. This codes for CSVVVSGNTGELFF.

The chain carries TRBV12-3 or TRBV12-4 and TRBJ2-3, with 11 bases identical to TRBD2. J gave up 4 bases and V 6 bases, and 3 bases lay outside the gene matches. The CDR3 spans 14 residues. CDR3 loop: CASSHSGRADTQYF. The CDR3 DNA reads as TGTGCCAGCAGCCATAGCGGGAGGGCAGATACGCAGTATTTT.

On this clonotype itself: A much larger clone differs from this one at a single base, so this may be a read error. The chain joins TRBV6-1 to TRBJ2-5; D gene unclear. The germline gives CDR1 MNHNS, CDR2 SASEGT. The CDR3 covers 13 residues. Trimming stripped 7 bases from V and 8 bases from J, with 17 bases between. The CDR3 DNA reads TGTGCCAGCACCGACTCGGACGGTGATACCCAGTACTTC. This gives the protein CASTDSDGDTQYF.

This clonotype has just a few counts. A read error may explain this, as a much larger clone is one base away. The chain is built from TRBV30 and TRBJ2-5; possibly TRBD2 for D (6 bases). CDR1 and CDR2 from the germline V gene are GTSNPN and SVGIG (reference sequence). CDR3 length equals 13 residues. The V gene lost 1 base and the J gene lost 5 bases, with 11 bases spanning the gap. The CDR3 protein is CAWSAGVGETQYF. In DNA, the CDR3 is TGTGCCTGGAGTGCGGGGGTGGGGGAGACCCAGTACTTC.

The V call is TRBV4-1, the J call TRBJ1-5, with unresolved D. The V gene's germline CDR1 is MGHRA and CDR2 YSYEKL. V was trimmed by 5 bases and J by 2 bases, leaving 7 bases between them. The CDR3 sequence is 13 residues long. The CDR3 DNA reads TGCGCCAGCAGCGACTCGGGCAATCAGCCCCAGCATTTT. Translation: CASSDSGNQPQHF.

This clonotype was seen at least ten times. J is TRBJ2-1 and V is TRBV20-1; no definite D call. Germline V gives CDR1 DFQATT, CDR2 SNEGSKA (reference sequence). The CDR3 is 15 amino acids. V gave up 0 bases and J gave up 0 bases, with 9 bases separating them. The CDR3 DNA sequence: TGCAGTGCTAGAGAGGTCCCCAGCTCCTACAATGAGCAGTTCTTC. It codes for CSAREVPSSYNEQFF.

The DNA of the CDR3 is TGTGCCAGCATCCTACAGGGACAAACTAACTATGGCTACACCTTC. Its protein is CASILQGQTNYGYTF. The rearrangement joins TRBV6-2 or TRBV6-3 to TRBJ1-2; the D gene is possibly TRBD1 (6 bases). V lost 7 bases to trimming and J lost 0 bases, with 15 bases between them. CDR1 and CDR2 (germline): MNHEY, SVGEGT. This CDR3 is 15 amino acids long.

Concerning this clonotype: Just one base apart from a much larger clone, this may be a read error. The rearrangement uses TRBV14 and TRBJ2-1, with D possibly matching TRBD2 (5 bases). The CDR3 runs 13 residues. The germline gives CDR1 SGHDN, CDR2 FVKESK. CDR3 in DNA: TGTGCCAGCAGCCAAGACCTCGGAGGTGAGCGGTTCTTC. Residues: CASSQDLGGERFF.

Comment on this clonotype: An end of the junction differs from the germline gene, which may be a read error. This chain joins TRBV20-1 and TRBJ2-1; 10 positions match TRBD2. The CDR3 totals 16 residues. CDR1 DFQATT and CDR2 SNEGSKA come from the germline V gene (reference sequence). CDR3 protein: CIADRPLAGVSNEQFF. As DNA, the CDR3 is TGCATTGCTGACAGACCCCTAGCGGGAGTTAGCAATGAGCAGTTCTTC.

Of note for this clonotype: This may stem from a read error, because a much larger clone lies one nucleotide away. The V gene is TRBV7-3, the J gene TRBJ1-1; D remains unclear. The CDR3 extends over 13 amino acids. Trimming removed 7 bases from V and 1 base from J, with 10 bases in between. Germline V CDR1 and CDR2: SGHTA, FQGTGA. CDR3 coding DNA: TGTGCCAGCATCTCCTGGGCGAACACTGAAGCTTTCTTT. Residues: CASISWANTEAFF.

This clonotype was seen repeatedly, ten times or more. The rearrangement uses TRBV20-1 and TRBJ1-2; TRBD1 agrees at 9 bases. CDR1 is DFQATT, CDR2 SNEGSKA, per germline (reference sequence). CDR3 size: 18 residues. V was pared by 3 bases and J by 0 bases, with 14 bases of the junction left unmatched. This CDR3 reads CSARLIPGQGDANYGYTF. The CDR3 nucleotides read TGCAGTGCTAGGTTGATCCCGGGACAGGGCGACGCTAACTATGGCTACACCTTC.

The table lists this clonotype with many counts. The chain joins TRBV28 to TRBJ1-6; D is uncertain. V was clipped by 2 bases and J by 7 bases, with 9 bases between them. The CDR3 sequence is 14 residues long. Germline CDR1 is MDHEN and CDR2 is SYDVKM. In nucleotides, the CDR3 is TGTGCCAGCAGTTTAATATCGCGGAATTCACCCCTCCACTTT. As protein: CASSLISRNSPLHF.

This clonotype was detected ten times or more. The genes are TRBV7-3 and TRBJ2-3; D may be TRBD2 (6 bases). This CDR3 is built from 16 residues. Trimming cost V 3 bases and J 2 bases, with 15 bases left between them. The germline V gene encodes CDR1 SGHTA and CDR2 FQGTGA. This chain's CDR3 is CASSLGLRGPTDTQYF. In DNA form, the CDR3 reads TGTGCCAGCAGCTTGGGTCTGCGGGGACCCACAGATACGCAGTATTTT.

As to this clonotype: A far bigger clonotype differs at one base, so this is likely a read error. The rearrangement joins TRBV6-8 to TRBJ2-6, with D unclear. The CDR3 length is 15 residues. Between the trimmed V and J ends, which lost 5 bases and 0 bases, there was a span of 8 bases. CDR1 and CDR2 from the germline V gene are MNHGY and SAAAGT. The CDR3 here is CASSAVLSGANVLTF. The CDR3 DNA sequence: TGTGCCAGCAGTGCAGTACTCTCTGGGGCCAACGTCCTGACTTTC.

This clonotype was detected ten times or more. CDR3 nucleotide sequence: TGTGCCAGCAGCGCCAACTACGGGGACAGGGGCTCCGAGCAGTACTTC. It specifies CASSANYGDRGSEQYF. The chain carries TRBV13 and TRBJ2-7, with 10 bases identical to TRBD1. The CDR3 loop spans 16 amino acids. The ends lost 5 bases at V and 6 bases at J; junction bases unmatched: 13. Germline V gives CDR1 PRHDT, CDR2 FYEKMQ (reference sequence).

J is TRBJ2-3 and V is TRBV3-1, with TRBD2 matching 11 bases. CDR3 length: 16 amino acids. Germline V gene lookup returns CDR1 LGHDT and CDR2 YNNKEL (reference sequence). The V and J ends lost 1 base and 3 bases, in that order; junction bases with no gene match: 3. This chain's CDR3 is CASSQVLAGGTDTQYF. The CDR3 DNA reads as TGTGCCAGCAGCCAAGTCCTAGCGGGAGGAACAGATACGCAGTATTTT.

The sample holds many counts of this clonotype. The chain carries TRBV20-1 and TRBJ1-3, with D tentatively TRBD1 (5 bases). The CDR3 is 13 residues long. Germline values: CDR1 DFQATT, CDR2 SNEGSKA (reference sequence). V was clipped by 1 base and J by 11 bases, with 15 bases between them. The CDR3 protein is CSARGITPGAIYF. For the CDR3, the DNA is TGCAGTGCTAGAGGGATCACTCCGGGGGCCATATATTTT.

The chain recombines TRBV20-1 with TRBJ2-5; the D is unclear. Trimming shortened V by 4 bases and J by 1 base, and 13 bases separated the two germline ends. The germline gives CDR1 DFQATT, CDR2 SNEGSKA (reference sequence). The CDR3 length is 14 residues. The CDR3 sequence: CSAITYSPQETQYF. CDR3 DNA: TGCAGTGCTATTACCTACTCGCCCCAAGAGACCCAGTACTTC.

As to this clonotype: Being one base from a much bigger clone, this may be a read error. The gene calls are TRBV4-1 and TRBJ2-1, with D uncertain. The germline CDR1 and CDR2 sequences are MGHRA and YSYEKL. The CDR3 is made up of 14 amino acids. The CDR3 bases are TGCTCCAGCAGCCAGGTATCGGTAGTCAATGAGCAGTTCTTC. It yields the protein CSSSQVSVVNEQFF.

The table lists this clonotype with a few counts. The chain is built from TRBV6-1 and TRBJ2-3; 10 bases fit TRBD2. This CDR3 is built from 14 residues. The V gene's germline CDR1 is MNHNS and CDR2 SASEGT. The V gene end was trimmed by 11 bases and the J gene end by 11 bases; junction bases not matched to a gene: 16. CDR3 sequence reads: CAVAGLAGAGGQYF. The DNA for the CDR3 is TGTGCCGTAGCCGGGCTAGCGGGAGCCGGGGGGCAGTATTTT.

The chain carries TRBV7-9 and TRBJ1-2; D not certain. Germline assignment: CDR1 SEHNR and CDR2 FQNEAQ (reference sequence). Trimming left V 5 bases short and J 4 bases short, with 11 bases between. This CDR3 contains 13 residues. CDR3 protein: CASSPNGGYGYTF. The DNA of the CDR3 is TGTGCCAGCAGCCCCAATGGTGGCTATGGCTACACCTTC.

This clonotype was recorded many times. The chain uses TRBV27 and TRBJ1-2; D unresolved. The germline V and J ends were trimmed by 7 bases and 4 bases, with 19 bases remaining between them. The CDR3 is 15 residues long. Germline assignment: CDR1 MNHEY and CDR2 SMNVEV (reference sequence). This CDR3 is CASKASTSDPYGYTF. In DNA, the CDR3 is TGTGCCAGCAAAGCTTCGACTTCAGACCCCTATGGCTACACCTTC.

This rearrangement joins TRBV11-2 to TRBJ2-4; 7 nucleotides line up with TRBD1. CDR3 length: 14 residues. Germline V gene lookup returns CDR1 SGHAT and CDR2 FQNNGV. V was pared by 1 base and J by 4 bases, with 1 base of the junction left unmatched. Written as DNA, the CDR3 is TGTGCCAGCAGCTTAGGACAGGGAAAAAACATTCAGTACTTC. Its protein is CASSLGQGKNIQYF.

In the case of this clonotype: A single base is all that separates this from a far larger clone, so a read error is likely. The rearrangement joins TRBV5-1 to TRBJ2-5, with 12 bases matching TRBD2. The J call is doubtful: the DNA matches TRBJ2-4 better. The length of the CDR3 is 15 residues. Germline loops: CDR1 SGHRS, CDR2 YFSETQ. The CDR3 nucleotides are TGCGCCAGCATCTTGACTAGCGGGAGATTGGACATTCAGTACTTC. The encoded protein is CASILTSGRLDIQYF.

The rearrangement joins TRBV7-9 to TRBJ1-1; the match to TRBD1 covers 9 bases. Losses at the gene ends were 5 bases for V and 11 bases for J; bases not matched to a gene: 12. The CDR3 totals 14 residues. Germline V lookup: CDR1 SEHNR, CDR2 FQNEAQ (reference sequence). CDR3 sequence (DNA): TGTGCCAGCAGCCCGCCGACAGGGGGATTGTTGGCTTTCTTT. This translates into CASSPPTGGLLAFF.